A selection of T cell receptor beta chains follows, all from one sample in a study of OX40 agonist ivuxolimab in advanced cancers. Some clones are missing from TCRdb's copy, which holds only in-frame ones; the method was immunoSEQ multiplex PCR. This repertoire shows around 20,000 clones, approximately 80% found once; its top ten account for 30% to 45%. The material sequenced was CD4+ or CD8+ T cells sorted from blood, taken in a trial of the OX40 agonist ivuxolimab. These receptors originate from an adult with an advanced solid tumor such as melanoma, head and neck, liver or kidney cancer. Both conserved end residues are part of each CDR3. The order of the fields is D gene, clone size, J gene, V gene, CDR3 DNA, CDR3 protein. D genes are given only for firm matches. Some rows have no size entry. The others give once, few or many, or a class for an expanded clone.

d_gene: TRBD1
abundance: -
j_gene: TRBJ2-5
v_gene: TRBV27
CDR3nt: TGTGCCAGCAGTCCGGACAGGGGAGGGGAGACCCAGTACTTC
CDR3aa: CASSPDRGGETQYF

d_gene: -
abundance: -
j_gene: TRBJ2-7
v_gene: TRBV7-6
CDR3nt: TGTGCCAGCAGCTTAGCGATCGGGGGCCTAGCCTACGAGCAGTACTTC
CDR3aa: CASSLAIGGLAYEQYF

d_gene: -
abundance: -
j_gene: TRBJ2-1
v_gene: TRBV9
CDR3nt: TGTGCCAGCAGCGTCGGACCCCCCAACAATGAGCAGTTCTTC
CDR3aa: CASSVGPPNNEQFF

d_gene: TRBD1
abundance: -
j_gene: TRBJ2-2
v_gene: TRBV19
CDR3nt: TGTGCCAGTAGTATCGTAGGGGGCGCCGCCGGGGAGCTGTTTTTT
CDR3aa: CASSIVGGAAGELFF

d_gene: TRBD2
abundance: -
j_gene: TRBJ2-5
v_gene: TRBV4-1
CDR3nt: TGCGCCAGCAGCCAAAGCGGGGGTCAAGAGACCCAGTACTTC
CDR3aa: CASSQSGGQETQYF

d_gene: -
abundance: -
j_gene: TRBJ2-7
v_gene: TRBV30
CDR3nt: TGTGCCTGGAGCCCCCGTCAATACGAGCAGTACTTC
CDR3aa: CAWSPRQYEQYF

d_gene: -
abundance: -
j_gene: TRBJ2-7
v_gene: TRBV9
CDR3nt: TGTGCCAGCAGCGTAGCCGGGAGTCAGGACGAGCAGTACTTC
CDR3aa: CASSVAGSQDEQYF

d_gene: -
abundance: -
j_gene: TRBJ2-2
v_gene: TRBV29-1
CDR3nt: TGCAGCGTTGAGGAGACAGCTGTCACCGGGGAGCTGTTTTTT
CDR3aa: CSVEETAVTGELFF

d_gene: -
abundance: once
j_gene: TRBJ1-2
v_gene: TRBV4-1
CDR3nt: TGTGCCAGCAGCCAAGATTTGGAGAACAGGCATGGCTACACCTTC
CDR3aa: CASSQDLENRHGYTF

d_gene: TRBD1
abundance: -
j_gene: TRBJ2-1
v_gene: TRBV29-1
CDR3nt: TGCAGCGTTGAAGGGGACAGGACCGCGGACAATGAGCAGTTCTTC
CDR3aa: CSVEGDRTADNEQFF

d_gene: -
abundance: few
j_gene: TRBJ2-1
v_gene: TRBV4-1
CDR3nt: TGCGCCAGCAGCCAAGATCTCCGGGACAATGAGCAGTTCTTC
CDR3aa: CASSQDLRDNEQFF

d_gene: -
abundance: -
j_gene: TRBJ2-7
v_gene: TRBV19
CDR3nt: TGTGCCAGTAGCGCAGGATTCTACGAGCAGTACTTC
CDR3aa: CASSAGFYEQYF

d_gene: TRBD2
abundance: -
j_gene: TRBJ2-3
v_gene: TRBV4-1
CDR3nt: TGCGCCAGCAGCGGGAGGGGTACAGATACGCAGTATTTT
CDR3aa: CASSGRGTDTQYF

d_gene: TRBD2
abundance: once
j_gene: TRBJ2-3
v_gene: TRBV7-3
CDR3nt: TGTGCCAGCAGCTGGAGCGGGGGGGCCTTAGATACGCAGTATTTT
CDR3aa: CASSWSGGALDTQYF

d_gene: -
abundance: -
j_gene: TRBJ2-5
v_gene: TRBV5-6
CDR3nt: TGTGCCAGCAGCCTGGGGTCGACGTACCAAGAGACCCAGTACTTC
CDR3aa: CASSLGSTYQETQYF

d_gene: TRBD2
abundance: few
j_gene: TRBJ2-2
v_gene: TRBV7-2
CDR3nt: TGTGCCAGCAGCCGTGGGAGGGGCACCGGGGAGCTGTTTTTT
CDR3aa: CASSRGRGTGELFF

d_gene: -
abundance: once
j_gene: TRBJ1-1
v_gene: TRBV10-3
CDR3nt: TGTGCCATCAGTGAGCCCCCCGTAAGGAACACTGAAGCTTTCTTT
CDR3aa: CAISEPPVRNTEAFF

d_gene: TRBD1
abundance: -
j_gene: TRBJ1-2
v_gene: TRBV5-1
CDR3nt: TGCGCCAGCAGCTCTTATATTGGGACAGGGAGAACGCAGAATGGCTACACCTTC
CDR3aa: CASSSYIGTGRTQNGYTF

d_gene: -
abundance: -
j_gene: TRBJ2-7
v_gene: TRBV7-8
CDR3nt: TGTGCCAGCAGCTTAGGGGGGGGCGCCCACGAGCAGTACTTC
CDR3aa: CASSLGGGAHEQYF

d_gene: -
abundance: -
j_gene: TRBJ1-2
v_gene: TRBV7-9
CDR3nt: TGTGCCAGCAGGACCGTTGAGGGTTACACCTTC
CDR3aa: CASRTVEGYTF

d_gene: TRBD2
abundance: -
j_gene: TRBJ2-2
v_gene: TRBV19
CDR3nt: TGTGCCACCCCCCCTCGGGGGGCGAACACCGGGGAGCTGTTTTTT
CDR3aa: CATPPRGANTGELFF

d_gene: TRBD2
abundance: -
j_gene: TRBJ2-1
v_gene: TRBV5-1
CDR3nt: TGCGCCGGCCCGAAAGATATTAGCGGGCCATACAATGAGCAGTTCTTC
CDR3aa: CAGPKDISGPYNEQFF

d_gene: -
abundance: few
j_gene: TRBJ2-5
v_gene: TRBV7-9
CDR3nt: TGTGCCAGCAGCTTAAACTCCCAAGAGACCCAGTACTTC
CDR3aa: CASSLNSQETQYF

d_gene: -
abundance: -
j_gene: TRBJ2-7
v_gene: TRBV6-1
CDR3nt: TGTGCCACACTAGCATCCTACGAGCAGTACTTC
CDR3aa: CATLASYEQYF

d_gene: -
abundance: -
j_gene: TRBJ2-7
v_gene: TRBV9
CDR3nt: TGTGCCAGCAGCCCCCTGACTGAATCCTACGAGCAGTACTTC
CDR3aa: CASSPLTESYEQYF

d_gene: -
abundance: -
j_gene: TRBJ2-2
v_gene: TRBV4-1
CDR3nt: TGCGCCAGCAGCCAAGGACAGGGAGGGACCGGGGAGCTGTTTTTT
CDR3aa: CASSQGQGGTGELFF

d_gene: -
abundance: -
j_gene: TRBJ1-2
v_gene: TRBV9
CDR3nt: TGTGCCAGCAGCGTAGCGAGGGATCGGGGTAACTATGGCTACACCTTC
CDR3aa: CASSVARDRGNYGYTF

d_gene: -
abundance: -
j_gene: TRBJ2-7
v_gene: TRBV5-5
CDR3nt: TGTGCCAGCAGCTTGGGGGGGAGCTCCTACGAGCAGTACTTC
CDR3aa: CASSLGGSSYEQYF

d_gene: -
abundance: -
j_gene: TRBJ2-6
v_gene: TRBV27
CDR3nt: TGTGCCAGCAGTTTATTAGGGAGCTCTGGGGCCAACGTCCTGACTTTC
CDR3aa: CASSLLGSSGANVLTF

d_gene: -
abundance: -
j_gene: TRBJ2-7
v_gene: TRBV19
CDR3nt: TGTGCCAGTAGTATAGTACCGGGAGGACAGGAGCAGTACTTC
CDR3aa: CASSIVPGGQEQYF

d_gene: TRBD2
abundance: -
j_gene: TRBJ2-1
v_gene: TRBV7-9
CDR3nt: TGTGCCAGCAGCTCCCCGGGGGGGGTAGGCAATGAGCAGTTCTTC
CDR3aa: CASSSPGGVGNEQFF